These T cell receptor beta chains were read from a single sample in a study of cytomegalovirus exposure and HLA in healthy donors. Clones were read by immunoSEQ multiplex PCR, and TCRdb kept only the in-frame ones, dropping some. In the table there are a few hundred thousand clones, about nine tenths of which are singletons. Sequencing used PBMCs. These receptors originate from a woman younger than 30 in good health and CMV-seronegative. The CDR3 runs from the conserved cysteine through the conserved F or W. The D gene is left open where the match is weak. Expanded clones get a size class; other rows say once, few or many, or leave the size out.

.	TRBV30	TRBJ2-3	once	CAWAPAGPTDTQYF	TGTGCCTGGGCGCCCGCGGGCCCCACAGATACGCAGTATTTT
.	TRBV25-1	TRBJ2-2	once	CASSGGRVQNTGELFF	TGTGCCAGCAGTGGGGGCCGGGTCCAGAACACCGGGGAGCTGTTTTTT
TRBD1	TRBV11-3	TRBJ1-5	.	CASQKTGNLDQPQHF	TGTGCCAGCCAAAAGACAGGGAACCTCGATCAGCCCCAGCATTTT
TRBD1	TRBV6-4	TRBJ1-5	once	CASRAERRQGEGNQPQHF	TGTGCCAGCAGGGCAGAGAGGAGACAGGGCGAAGGCAATCAGCCCCAGCATTTT
TRBD1	TRBV9	TRBJ2-7	.	CASSSSTGGSYEQYF	TGTGCCAGCAGCTCCTCGACAGGGGGTTCCTACGAGCAGTACTTC
TRBD1	TRBV9	TRBJ1-5	.	CASSPTGGGNQPQHF	TGTGCCAGCAGTCCTACAGGGGGCGGAAATCAGCCCCAGCATTTT
.	TRBV29-1	TRBJ2-7	.	CSVDSGDSYEQYF	TGCAGCGTTGATAGCGGTGACTCCTACGAGCAGTACTTC
TRBD1	TRBV5-1	TRBJ1-1	.	CASSWTDRGTEAFF	TGCGCCAGCAGCTGGACGGACAGGGGCACTGAAGCTTTCTTT
TRBD1	TRBV9	TRBJ2-7	.	CASSVDGTGVGEQYF	TGTGCCAGCAGCGTCGACGGGACAGGGGTGGGGGAGCAGTACTTC
TRBD1	TRBV4-3	TRBJ1-2	.	CASRQTGDYGYTF	TGCGCCAGCAGACAAACAGGGGACTATGGCTACACCTTC
.	TRBV29-1	TRBJ1-1	.	CSVRTENTEAFF	TGCAGCGTTAGGACAGAGAACACTGAAGCTTTCTTT
TRBD1	TRBV5-1	TRBJ2-7	.	CASSNDAAGGPYEQYF	TGCGCCAGCTCCAACGACGCGGCAGGGGGTCCCTACGAGCAGTACTTC
.	TRBV9	TRBJ2-7	.	CASSDNEQYF	TGTGCCAGCAGCGACAACGAGCAGTACTTC
.	TRBV30	TRBJ2-3	.	CAALGESTADTQYF	TGTGCCGCCCTCGGGGAGTCCACCGCAGATACGCAGTATTTT
.	TRBV28	TRBJ2-7	.	CASSHGTSPYEQYF	TGTGCCAGCAGTCATGGGACTTCGCCCTACGAGCAGTACTTC
TRBD1	TRBV7-9	TRBJ1-1	.	CASSRRQGANTEAFF	TGTGCCAGCAGCCGAAGACAGGGGGCGAACACTGAAGCTTTCTTT
TRBD2	TRBV29-1	TRBJ2-1	.	CSVARTSGINEQFF	TGCAGCGTTGCCCGGACTAGCGGCATCAATGAGCAGTTCTTC
.	TRBV29-1	TRBJ2-3	few	CSVDWTGTDTQYF	TGCAGCGTTGATTGGACAGGCACAGATACGCAGTATTTT
.	TRBV6-5	TRBJ1-1	.	CASSYGGNTEAFF	TGTGCCAGCAGTTACGGAGGGAACACTGAAGCTTTCTTT
.	TRBV7-7	TRBJ2-7	.	CASSKGGQGYEQYF	TGTGCTAGCAGCAAGGGGGGGCAAGGGTACGAGCAGTACTTC
TRBD2	TRBV28	TRBJ2-1	.	CASKRDPYNEQFF	TGTGCCAGTAAGCGGGACCCCTACAATGAGCAGTTCTTC
TRBD1	TRBV4-2	TRBJ1-1	.	CASSQVGQGAGWEAFF	TGTGCCAGCAGCCAAGTTGGGCAGGGGGCGGGTTGGGAAGCTTTCTTT
TRBD1	TRBV7-2	TRBJ2-7	.	CASSVNRGSYEQYF	TGTGCCAGCAGCGTCAACAGGGGTTCTTACGAGCAGTACTTC
.	TRBV28	TRBJ1-5	.	CASSPPGQPQHF	TGTGCCAGCAGTCCCCCCGGTCAGCCCCAGCATTTT
.	TRBV5-6	TRBJ1-4	.	CASSLIGTLMNEKLFF	TGTGCCAGCAGCCTGATTGGGACATTGATGAATGAAAAACTGTTTTTT
.	TRBV5-1	TRBJ2-1	.	CASSLDVDNEQFF	TGCGCCAGCAGCTTGGACGTAGACAATGAGCAGTTCTTC
TRBD1	TRBV7-2	TRBJ2-7	.	CASSARGLSSSYEQYF	TGTGCCAGCAGCGCCAGGGGGCTCTCTTCGTCCTACGAGCAGTACTTC
TRBD1	TRBV2	TRBJ1-2	.	CARQQGTGGISGYTF	TGTGCCAGACAGCAAGGGACAGGAGGTATTAGTGGCTACACCTTC
.	TRBV19	TRBJ1-1	.	CASSIGDWQSPEAFF	TGTGCCAGTAGTATAGGGGACTGGCAATCCCCTGAAGCTTTCTTT
TRBD1	TRBV5-1	TRBJ2-5	.	CASSARTGSETQYF	TGCGCCAGCAGCGCAAGGACAGGGAGCGAGACCCAGTACTTC
TRBD1	TRBV5-1	TRBJ2-1	.	CASSLGTGHYNEQFF	TGCGCCAGCAGCTTGGGGACAGGGCATTACAATGAGCAGTTCTTC
TRBD2	TRBV27	TRBJ2-7	.	CASSLSYPAGAYEQYF	TGTGCCAGCAGTTTATCGTACCCAGCGGGGGCCTACGAGCAGTACTTC
TRBD1	TRBV2	TRBJ1-5	.	CASSDRTGVFSNQPQHF	TGTGCCAGCAGTGACCGGACAGGGGTTTTTAGCAATCAGCCCCAGCATTTT
TRBD2	TRBV7-8	TRBJ2-2	.	CASGELAGDPGELFF	TGTGCCAGCGGAGAACTAGCGGGAGACCCCGGGGAGCTGTTTTTT
.	TRBV5-8	TRBJ1-1	.	CASSLVGGRTEAFF	TGTGCCAGCAGCTTGGTGGGAGGTCGCACTGAAGCTTTCTTT
.	TRBV29-1	TRBJ1-1	.	CSVVMNTEAFF	TGCAGCGTTGTTATGAACACTGAAGCTTTCTTT
TRBD2	TRBV10-3	TRBJ2-7	.	CAISESMRLAGRYEQYF	TGTGCCATCAGTGAGTCGATGCGGCTAGCGGGCCGCTACGAGCAGTACTTC
TRBD1	TRBV12-5	TRBJ2-7	.	CASGHRDRVYEQYF	TGTGCTAGTGGTCACCGGGACAGGGTCTACGAGCAGTACTTC
TRBD1	TRBV28	TRBJ1-1	few	CASSSGQNQEAFF	TGTGCCAGCAGTTCGGGACAGAACCAAGAAGCTTTCTTT
TRBD1	TRBV19	TRBJ1-1	few	CASSIVGGAGTEAFF	TGTGCCAGTAGTATAGTAGGGGGCGCGGGCACTGAAGCTTTCTTT
.	TRBV7-9	TRBJ2-1	.	CASSVGGEQFF	TGTGCCAGCAGCGTAGGCGGCGAGCAGTTCTTC
.	TRBV18	TRBJ2-2	.	CASSPREATGELFF	TGTGCCAGCTCACCACGTGAAGCAACTGGGGAGCTGTTTTTT
TRBD2	TRBV10-3	TRBJ2-5	.	CAARAGGERGVTQYF	TGTGCCGCAAGGGCGGGGGGCGAGCGAGGAGTGACCCAGTACTTC
TRBD2	TRBV9	TRBJ2-7	.	CASSVAPLAGDYEQYF	TGTGCCAGCAGCGTAGCTCCACTAGCGGGAGATTACGAGCAGTACTTC
.	TRBV5-6	TRBJ2-3	.	CASSSKAVPGNTQYF	TGTGCCAGCAGCTCCAAGGCGGTCCCCGGGAATACGCAGTATTTT
TRBD1	TRBV28	TRBJ1-2	.	CASSSTGDGYTF	TGTGCCAGCAGTTCCACAGGGGATGGCTACACCTTC
TRBD2	TRBV29-1	TRBJ2-3	.	CSVLLAVGGTDTQYF	TGCAGCGTTCTACTAGCGGTCGGGGGAACAGATACGCAGTATTTT
TRBD2	TRBV4-3	TRBJ2-1	.	CASSWTSSNEQFF	TGCGCCAGCAGCTGGACTAGTTCAAATGAGCAGTTCTTC
TRBD1	TRBV6-1	TRBJ2-1	.	CASRSRLTGVNEQFF	TGTGCCAGCAGATCACGGTTGACAGGGGTCAATGAGCAGTTCTTC
TRBD1	TRBV6-1	TRBJ1-2	.	CATKGDRATGYTF	TGTGCCACCAAGGGGGACAGGGCAACTGGCTACACCTTC
TRBD1	TRBV2	TRBJ2-7	.	CASPSDRGRPYYEQYF	TGTGCCAGCCCGTCGGACAGGGGGCGTCCATACTACGAGCAGTACTTC